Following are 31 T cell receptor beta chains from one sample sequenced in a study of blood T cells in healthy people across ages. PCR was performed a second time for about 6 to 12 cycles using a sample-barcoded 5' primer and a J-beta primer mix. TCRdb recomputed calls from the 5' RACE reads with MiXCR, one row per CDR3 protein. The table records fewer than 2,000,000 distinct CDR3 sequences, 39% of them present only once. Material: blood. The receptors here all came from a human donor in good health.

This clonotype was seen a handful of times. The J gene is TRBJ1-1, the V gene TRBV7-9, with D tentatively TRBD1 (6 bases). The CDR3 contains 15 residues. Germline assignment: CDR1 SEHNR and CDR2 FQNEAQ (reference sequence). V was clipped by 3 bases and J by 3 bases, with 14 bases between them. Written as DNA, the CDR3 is TGTGCCAGCAGCTTGGGAGGGACAATGGACACTGAAGCTTTCTTT. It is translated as CASSLGGTMDTEAFF.

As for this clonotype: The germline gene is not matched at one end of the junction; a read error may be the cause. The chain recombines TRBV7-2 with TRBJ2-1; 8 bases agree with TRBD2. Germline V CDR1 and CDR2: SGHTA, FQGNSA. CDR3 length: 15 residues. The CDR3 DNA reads TGTGCCAACAGCCGGGGGGGGCCGGAGTACAATGAGCAGTTCTTC. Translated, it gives CANSRGGPEYNEQFF.

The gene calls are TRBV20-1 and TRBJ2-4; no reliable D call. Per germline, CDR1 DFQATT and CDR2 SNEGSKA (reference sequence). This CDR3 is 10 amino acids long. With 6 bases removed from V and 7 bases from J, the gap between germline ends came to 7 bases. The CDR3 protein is CSALSNIQYF. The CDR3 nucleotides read TGCAGTGCCCTAAGCAACATTCAGTACTTC.

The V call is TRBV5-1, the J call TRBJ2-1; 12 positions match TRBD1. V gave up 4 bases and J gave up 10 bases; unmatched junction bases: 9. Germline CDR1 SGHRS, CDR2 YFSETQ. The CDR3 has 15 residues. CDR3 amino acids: CASSGPGQGAYEQFF. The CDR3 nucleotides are TGCGCCAGCAGCGGGCCGGGACAGGGGGCTTACGAGCAGTTCTTC. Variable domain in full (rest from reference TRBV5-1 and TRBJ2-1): KAGVTQTPRYLIKTRGQQVTLSCSPISGHRSVSWYQQTPGQGLQFLFEYFSETQRNKGNFPGRFSGRQFSNSRSEMNVSTLELGDSALYLCASSGPGQGAYEQFFGPGTRLTVL.

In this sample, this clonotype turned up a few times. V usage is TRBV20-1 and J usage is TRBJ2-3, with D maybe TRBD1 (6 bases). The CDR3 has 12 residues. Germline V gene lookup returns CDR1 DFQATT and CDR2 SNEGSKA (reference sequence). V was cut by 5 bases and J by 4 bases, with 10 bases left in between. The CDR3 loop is CSAWAGADTQYF. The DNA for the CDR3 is TGCAGTGCTTGGGCAGGGGCAGATACGCAGTATTTT.

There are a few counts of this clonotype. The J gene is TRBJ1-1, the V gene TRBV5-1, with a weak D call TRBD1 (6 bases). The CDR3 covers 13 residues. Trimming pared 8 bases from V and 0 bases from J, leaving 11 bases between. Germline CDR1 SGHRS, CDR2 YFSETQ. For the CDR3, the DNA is TGCGCCAGTCGACAGGACCTGAACACTGAAGCTTTCTTT. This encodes CASRQDLNTEAFF.

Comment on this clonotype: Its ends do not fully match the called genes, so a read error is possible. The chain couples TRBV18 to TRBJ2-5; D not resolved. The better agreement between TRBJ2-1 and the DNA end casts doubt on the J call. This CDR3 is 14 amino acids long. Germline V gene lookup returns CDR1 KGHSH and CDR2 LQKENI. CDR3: CASSPPIIQETQFF. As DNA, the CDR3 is TGCGCCAGCTCACCACCTATCATACAAGAGACCCAGTTCTTC.

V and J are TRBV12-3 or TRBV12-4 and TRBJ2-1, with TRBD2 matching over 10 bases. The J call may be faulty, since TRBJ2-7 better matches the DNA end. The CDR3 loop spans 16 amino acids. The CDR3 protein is CASSSYSAGGQNEQYF. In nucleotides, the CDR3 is TGTGCCAGCAGTTCGTACTCAGCGGGGGGGCAAAATGAGCAGTACTTC.

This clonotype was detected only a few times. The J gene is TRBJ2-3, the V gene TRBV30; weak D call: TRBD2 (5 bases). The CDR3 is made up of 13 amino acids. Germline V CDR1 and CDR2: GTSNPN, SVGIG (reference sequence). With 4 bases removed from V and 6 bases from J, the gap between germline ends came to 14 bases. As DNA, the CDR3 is TGTGCCTGGATGTGGGCCCGCGGGGATACGCAGTATTTT. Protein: CAWMWARGDTQYF.

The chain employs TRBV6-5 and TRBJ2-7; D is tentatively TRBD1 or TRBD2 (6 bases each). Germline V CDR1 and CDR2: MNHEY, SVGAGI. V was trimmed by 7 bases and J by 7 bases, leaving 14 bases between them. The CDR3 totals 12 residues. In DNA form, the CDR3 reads TGTGCCAGCAAAACTACAGGGAGGGAGCAGTACGTC. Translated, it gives CASKTTGREQYV.

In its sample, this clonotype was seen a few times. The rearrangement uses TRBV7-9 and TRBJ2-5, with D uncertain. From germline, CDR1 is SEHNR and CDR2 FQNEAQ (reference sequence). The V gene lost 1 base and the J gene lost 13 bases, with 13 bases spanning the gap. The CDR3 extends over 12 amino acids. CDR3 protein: CASSLGPTITYF. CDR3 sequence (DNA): TGTGCCAGCAGCTTAGGACCAACTATTACGTACTTC.

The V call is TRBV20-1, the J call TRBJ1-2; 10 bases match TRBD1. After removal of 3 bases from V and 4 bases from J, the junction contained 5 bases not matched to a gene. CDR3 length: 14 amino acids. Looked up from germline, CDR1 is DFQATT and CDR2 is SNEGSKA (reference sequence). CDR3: CSASRQGAGYGYTF. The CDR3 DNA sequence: TGCAGTGCTAGCAGACAGGGGGCCGGCTATGGCTACACCTTC.

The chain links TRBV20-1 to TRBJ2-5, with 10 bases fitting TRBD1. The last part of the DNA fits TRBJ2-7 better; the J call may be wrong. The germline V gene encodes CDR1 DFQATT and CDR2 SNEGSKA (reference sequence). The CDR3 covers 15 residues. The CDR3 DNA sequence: TGCAGTGCTAGGCACCGGGACAGGGGTTTCGTCGAGCAGTACTTC. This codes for CSARHRDRGFVEQYF.

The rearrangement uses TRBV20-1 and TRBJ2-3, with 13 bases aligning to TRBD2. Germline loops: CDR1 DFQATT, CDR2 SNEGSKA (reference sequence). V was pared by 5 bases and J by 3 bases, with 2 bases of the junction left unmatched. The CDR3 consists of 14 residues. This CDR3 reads CSAGLAGETDTQYF. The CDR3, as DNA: TGCAGTGCTGGACTAGCGGGGGAGACAGATACGCAGTATTTT.

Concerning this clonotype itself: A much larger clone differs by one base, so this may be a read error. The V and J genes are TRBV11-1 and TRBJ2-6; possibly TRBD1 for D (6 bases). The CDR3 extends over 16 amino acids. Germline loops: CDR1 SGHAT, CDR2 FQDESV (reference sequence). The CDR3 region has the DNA TGTGCCAGCAGCTTATTTTCAGGTTCAGGGGCCAGCGTCCTGACTTTC. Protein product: CASSLFSGSGASVLTF.

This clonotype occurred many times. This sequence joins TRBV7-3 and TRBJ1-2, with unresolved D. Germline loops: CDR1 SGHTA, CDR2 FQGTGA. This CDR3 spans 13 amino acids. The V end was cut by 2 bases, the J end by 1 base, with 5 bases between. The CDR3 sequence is CASSLANNYGYTF. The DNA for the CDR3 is TGTGCCAGCAGCTTAGCTAATAACTATGGCTACACCTTC.

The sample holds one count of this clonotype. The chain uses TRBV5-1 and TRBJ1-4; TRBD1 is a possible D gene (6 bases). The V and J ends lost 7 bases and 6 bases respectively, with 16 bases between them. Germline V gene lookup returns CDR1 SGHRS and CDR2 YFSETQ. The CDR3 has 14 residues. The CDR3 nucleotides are TGCGCCAGCGGGGATCAGGGGAACCATGAAAAACTGTTTTTT. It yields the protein CASGDQGNHEKLFF.

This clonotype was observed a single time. The CDR3 DNA reads TGTGCCAGCAGCTTGACTAGCGGGGACCAATACAATGAGCAGTTCTTC. Amino acid sequence: CASSLTSGDQYNEQFF. V and J are TRBV7-9 and TRBJ2-1, with TRBD2 matching 11 bases. V was pared by 3 bases and J by 4 bases, with 5 bases of the junction left unmatched. This CDR3 has 16 residues. The germline V gene encodes CDR1 SEHNR and CDR2 FQNEAQ (reference sequence).

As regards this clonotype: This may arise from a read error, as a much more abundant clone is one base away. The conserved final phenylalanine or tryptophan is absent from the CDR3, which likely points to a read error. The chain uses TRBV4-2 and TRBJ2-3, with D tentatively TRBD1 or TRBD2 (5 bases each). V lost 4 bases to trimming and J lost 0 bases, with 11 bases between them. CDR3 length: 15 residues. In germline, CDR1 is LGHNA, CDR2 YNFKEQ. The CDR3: CASSPRDGSTDTQYL. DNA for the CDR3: TGTGCCAGCAGCCCTCGGGACGGAAGCACAGATACGCAGTATTTG.

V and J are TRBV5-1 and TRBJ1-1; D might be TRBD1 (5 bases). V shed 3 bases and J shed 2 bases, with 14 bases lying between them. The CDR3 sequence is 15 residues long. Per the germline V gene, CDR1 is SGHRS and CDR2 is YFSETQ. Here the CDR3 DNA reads TGCGCCAGCAGCTGGGATCGACAGATAAACACTGAAGCTTTCTTT. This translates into CASSWDRQINTEAFF.

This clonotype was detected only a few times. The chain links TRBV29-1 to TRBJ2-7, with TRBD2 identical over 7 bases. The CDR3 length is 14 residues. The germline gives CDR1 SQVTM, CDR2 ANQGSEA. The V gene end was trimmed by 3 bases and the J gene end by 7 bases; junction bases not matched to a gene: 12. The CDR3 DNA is TGCAGCGTTGAGTTTCGAGCGGGGTATAATGAGCAGTACTTC. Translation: CSVEFRAGYNEQYF.

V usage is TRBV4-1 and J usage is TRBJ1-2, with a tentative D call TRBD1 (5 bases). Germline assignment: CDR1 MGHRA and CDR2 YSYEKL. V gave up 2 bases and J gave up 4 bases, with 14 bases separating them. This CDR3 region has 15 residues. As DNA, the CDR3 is TGCGCCAGCAGCCAAATTGGGGGGGGACCCTATGGCTACACCTTC. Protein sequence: CASSQIGGGPYGYTF.

The CDR3 DNA follows: TGTGCCACCAGCAGAGGTGCGGGGGGGAGAACAGATACGCAGTATTTT. It translates to CATSRGAGGRTDTQYF. This chain links TRBV15 with TRBJ2-3, with 9 nucleotides matching TRBD2. V trimming: 1 base; J trimming: 3 bases; junction bases outside the gene matches: 5. The CDR3 is made up of 16 amino acids. Germline CDR1 LNHNV, CDR2 YYDKDF (reference sequence).

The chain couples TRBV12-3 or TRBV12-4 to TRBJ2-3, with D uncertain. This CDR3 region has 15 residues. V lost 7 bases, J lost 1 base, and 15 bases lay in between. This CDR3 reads CASTFSGFRTDTQYF. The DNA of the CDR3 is TGTGCCAGCACTTTCTCAGGATTTCGCACAGATACGCAGTATTTT.

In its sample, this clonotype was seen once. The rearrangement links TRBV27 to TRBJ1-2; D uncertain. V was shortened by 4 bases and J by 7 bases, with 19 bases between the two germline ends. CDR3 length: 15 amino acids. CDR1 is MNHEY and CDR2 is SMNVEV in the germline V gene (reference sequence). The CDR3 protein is CASSSRMYGEGGYTF. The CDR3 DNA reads TGTGCCAGCAGTTCAAGGATGTATGGTGAGGGTGGCTACACCTTC.

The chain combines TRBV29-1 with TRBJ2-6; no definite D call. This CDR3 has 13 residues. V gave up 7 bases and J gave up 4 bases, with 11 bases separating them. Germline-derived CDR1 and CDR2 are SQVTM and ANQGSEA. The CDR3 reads CSAVMGGANVLTF. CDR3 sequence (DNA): TGCAGCGCCGTCATGGGAGGGGCCAACGTCCTGACTTTC.

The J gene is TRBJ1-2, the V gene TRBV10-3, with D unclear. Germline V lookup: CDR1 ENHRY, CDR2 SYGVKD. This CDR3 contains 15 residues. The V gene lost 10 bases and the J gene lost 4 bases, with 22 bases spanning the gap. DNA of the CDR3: TGTGCCACCCTTCTCTCGACGGCAATTAGCTATGGCTACACCTTC. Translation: CATLLSTAISYGYTF.

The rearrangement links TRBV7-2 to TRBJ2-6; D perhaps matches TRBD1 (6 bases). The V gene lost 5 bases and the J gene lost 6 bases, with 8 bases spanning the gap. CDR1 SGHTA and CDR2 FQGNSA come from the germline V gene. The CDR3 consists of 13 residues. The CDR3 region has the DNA TGTGCCAGCAGCAGACAGGCGGCCAACGTCCTGACTTTC. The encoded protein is CASSRQAANVLTF.

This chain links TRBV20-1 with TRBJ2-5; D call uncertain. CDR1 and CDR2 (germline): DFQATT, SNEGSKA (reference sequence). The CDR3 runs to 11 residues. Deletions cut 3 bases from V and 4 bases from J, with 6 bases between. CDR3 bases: TGCAGTGCTAGTGCCCGAGAGACCCAGTACTTC. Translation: CSASARETQYF.

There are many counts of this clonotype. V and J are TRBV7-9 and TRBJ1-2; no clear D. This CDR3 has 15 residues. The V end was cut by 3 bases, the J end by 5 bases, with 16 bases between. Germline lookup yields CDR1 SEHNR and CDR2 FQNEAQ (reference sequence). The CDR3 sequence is CASSFPGRSGYGYTF. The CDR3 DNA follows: TGTGCCAGCAGCTTTCCCGGCAGAAGCGGGTATGGCTACACCTTC.

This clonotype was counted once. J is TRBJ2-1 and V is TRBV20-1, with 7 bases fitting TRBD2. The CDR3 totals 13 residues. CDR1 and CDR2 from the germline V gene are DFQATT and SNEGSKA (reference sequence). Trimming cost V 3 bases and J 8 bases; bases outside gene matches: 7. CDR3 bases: TGCAGTGCTAGGAACGGGGGGAGCTATGAGCAGTTCTTC. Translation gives CSARNGGSYEQFF.